Listed below are T cell receptor beta chains from one sample, sequenced in a study of cytomegalovirus exposure and HLA in healthy donors. Libraries were prepared by immunoSEQ multiplex PCR; TCRdb keeps only in-frame clonotypes and omits some of them. Among 85,000 to 100,000 clones listed, about nine tenths were seen once. Sequencing input: PBMCs. The receptors derive from a man younger than 40 in good health and CMV-seropositive. The CDR3 runs from the conserved cysteine through the conserved F or W. A D gene is named only where the DNA matches it firmly. Clone sizes are given selectively: once, few, many, or a class where the clone is expanded.

J gene: TRBJ1-2; CDR3 length: 14; V gene: TRBV6-5; clone size: NA; D gene: TRBD1; CDR3 protein: CASSYSTGGHGYTF; CDR3 DNA: TGTGCCAGCAGTTACTCGACAGGGGGTCATGGCTACACCTTC
J gene: TRBJ1-1; CDR3 length: 14; V gene: TRBV5-1; clone size: NA; D gene: NA; CDR3 protein: CASSLFWSSREAFF; CDR3 DNA: TGCGCCAGCAGCTTGTTCTGGAGCAGCCGTGAAGCTTTCTTT
J gene: TRBJ2-7; CDR3 length: 14; V gene: TRBV6-5; clone size: once; D gene: TRBD2; CDR3 protein: CASSYNGRIYEQYF; CDR3 DNA: TGTGCCAGCAGTTACAACGGGAGGATCTACGAGCAGTACTTC
J gene: TRBJ2-7; CDR3 length: 19; V gene: TRBV2; clone size: once; D gene: TRBD2; CDR3 protein: CASSEAGRLAGGGSYEQYF; CDR3 DNA: TGTGCCAGCAGTGAAGCGGGGCGACTAGCGGGAGGAGGTTCCTACGAGCAGTACTTC
J gene: TRBJ2-7; CDR3 length: 15; V gene: TRBV5-1; clone size: NA; D gene: TRBD2; CDR3 protein: CASSLGLALSYEQYF; CDR3 DNA: TGCGCCAGCAGCTTGGGACTAGCCCTCTCCTACGAGCAGTACTTC
J gene: TRBJ2-7; CDR3 length: 12; V gene: TRBV7-9; clone size: NA; D gene: NA; CDR3 protein: CASSSQGYEQYF; CDR3 DNA: TGTGCCAGCAGCTCGCAGGGCTACGAGCAGTACTTC
J gene: TRBJ2-1; CDR3 length: 13; V gene: TRBV5-1; clone size: NA; D gene: NA; CDR3 protein: CASSSSLDNEQFF; CDR3 DNA: TGCGCCAGCAGCTCATCCTTAGACAATGAGCAGTTCTTC
J gene: TRBJ2-1; CDR3 length: 16; V gene: TRBV5-1; clone size: NA; D gene: TRBD1; CDR3 protein: CASSFGDRGQNNEQFF; CDR3 DNA: TGCGCCAGCAGCTTCGGGGACAGGGGGCAGAACAATGAGCAGTTCTTC
J gene: TRBJ1-6; CDR3 length: 15; V gene: TRBV4-1; clone size: NA; D gene: NA; CDR3 protein: CASSQGHWGGSPLHF; CDR3 DNA: TGCGCCAGCAGCCAAGGACACTGGGGGGGTTCACCCCTCCACTTT
J gene: TRBJ2-1; CDR3 length: 18; V gene: TRBV28; clone size: NA; D gene: TRBD2; CDR3 protein: CASSPLGPTSGRAREQFF; CDR3 DNA: TGTGCCAGCAGTCCCTTAGGTCCCACTAGCGGGAGGGCCAGAGAGCAGTTCTTC
J gene: TRBJ2-5; CDR3 length: 14; V gene: TRBV30; clone size: NA; D gene: TRBD2; CDR3 protein: CTWSSSGRMETQYF; CDR3 DNA: TGTACCTGGAGTAGTAGCGGGAGAATGGAGACCCAGTACTTC
J gene: TRBJ1-2; CDR3 length: 16; V gene: TRBV27; clone size: few; D gene: NA; CDR3 protein: CASSPHTGISNYGYTF; CDR3 DNA: TGTGCCAGCAGTCCTCACACAGGGATTTCTAACTATGGCTACACCTTC
J gene: TRBJ2-2; CDR3 length: 13; V gene: TRBV7-8; clone size: NA; D gene: NA; CDR3 protein: CASSTGRPGELFF; CDR3 DNA: TGTGCCAGCAGCACGGGGAGACCCGGGGAGCTGTTTTTT
J gene: TRBJ2-7; CDR3 length: 16; V gene: TRBV7-2; clone size: NA; D gene: NA; CDR3 protein: CASSLGVYLPSYEQYF; CDR3 DNA: TGTGCCAGCAGCTTAGGTGTCTACCTCCCCTCCTACGAGCAGTACTTC
J gene: TRBJ1-2; CDR3 length: 13; V gene: TRBV6-6; clone size: NA; D gene: NA; CDR3 protein: CASSPSPEGGYTF; CDR3 DNA: TGTGCCAGCAGTCCTAGCCCCGAAGGAGGCTACACCTTC
J gene: TRBJ2-7; CDR3 length: 15; V gene: TRBV28; clone size: NA; D gene: TRBD2; CDR3 protein: CASSLGSGYTYEQYF; CDR3 DNA: TGTGCCAGCAGTTTAGGTAGCGGGTATACCTACGAGCAGTACTTC
J gene: TRBJ2-5; CDR3 length: 14; V gene: TRBV30; clone size: NA; D gene: NA; CDR3 protein: CAWSVGPAQETQYF; CDR3 DNA: TGTGCCTGGAGTGTTGGGCCGGCGCAAGAGACCCAGTACTTC
J gene: TRBJ2-5; CDR3 length: 16; V gene: TRBV4-1; clone size: NA; D gene: NA; CDR3 protein: CASSQDQRESRETQYF; CDR3 DNA: TGCGCCAGCAGCCAAGATCAACGGGAGTCGAGGGAGACCCAGTACTTC
J gene: TRBJ1-2; CDR3 length: 14; V gene: TRBV19; clone size: NA; D gene: TRBD1; CDR3 protein: CASSRDRTNYGYTF; CDR3 DNA: TGTGCCAGTAGCCGGGACAGAACCAACTATGGCTACACCTTC
J gene: TRBJ1-6; CDR3 length: 15; V gene: TRBV6-5; clone size: NA; D gene: NA; CDR3 protein: CASSYSDRDNSPLHF; CDR3 DNA: TGTGCCAGCAGTTATTCCGACAGAGATAATTCACCCCTCCACTTT
J gene: TRBJ1-1; CDR3 length: 15; V gene: TRBV9; clone size: NA; D gene: NA; CDR3 protein: CASSVGGRLNTEAFF; CDR3 DNA: TGTGCCAGCAGCGTAGGTGGCAGGCTGAACACTGAAGCTTTCTTT
J gene: TRBJ2-1; CDR3 length: 18; V gene: TRBV9; clone size: NA; D gene: TRBD2; CDR3 protein: CASSVEHQRERSYNEQFF; CDR3 DNA: TGTGCCAGCAGCGTAGAGCACCAGCGGGAGAGGTCCTACAATGAGCAGTTCTTC
J gene: TRBJ1-2; CDR3 length: 14; V gene: TRBV5-8; clone size: NA; D gene: NA; CDR3 protein: CAGSLGGDTYGYTF; CDR3 DNA: TGTGCCGGCAGCTTGGGAGGAGATACCTATGGCTACACCTTC
J gene: TRBJ2-5; CDR3 length: 16; V gene: TRBV19; clone size: NA; D gene: NA; CDR3 protein: CASSIGQQYWRETQYF; CDR3 DNA: TGTGCCAGTAGTATCGGACAGCAGTATTGGCGAGAGACCCAGTACTTC
J gene: TRBJ2-7; CDR3 length: 15; V gene: TRBV5-4; clone size: NA; D gene: TRBD1; CDR3 protein: CASSVGQGRSYEQYF; CDR3 DNA: TGTGCCAGCAGCGTGGGACAGGGGAGATCCTACGAGCAGTACTTC
J gene: TRBJ2-7; CDR3 length: 13; V gene: TRBV29-1; clone size: NA; D gene: NA; CDR3 protein: CSVSLAAPYEQYF; CDR3 DNA: TGCAGCGTATCTTTGGCGGCGCCCTACGAGCAGTACTTC
J gene: TRBJ1-1; CDR3 length: 15; V gene: TRBV28; clone size: once; D gene: TRBD1; CDR3 protein: CASRLGDYRGDEAFF; CDR3 DNA: TGTGCCAGCAGATTGGGGGATTACAGGGGAGATGAAGCTTTCTTT
J gene: TRBJ2-7; CDR3 length: 14; V gene: TRBV10-3; clone size: NA; D gene: TRBD1; CDR3 protein: CAIRGGSESYEQYF; CDR3 DNA: TGTGCCATCAGAGGGGGCAGTGAATCCTACGAGCAGTACTTC
J gene: TRBJ2-6; CDR3 length: 17; V gene: TRBV5-1; clone size: NA; D gene: TRBD1; CDR3 protein: CASSRGQGSSGANVLTF; CDR3 DNA: TGCGCCAGCAGCCGGGGACAGGGGAGCTCTGGGGCCAACGTCCTGACTTTC
J gene: TRBJ1-2; CDR3 length: 12; V gene: TRBV9; clone size: NA; D gene: TRBD1; CDR3 protein: CASSAATGSYTF; CDR3 DNA: TGTGCCAGCAGCGCTGCGACAGGGTCCTACACCTTC
J gene: TRBJ1-4; CDR3 length: 14; V gene: TRBV18; clone size: NA; D gene: NA; CDR3 protein: CASSPPQRNEKLFF; CDR3 DNA: TGTGCCAGCTCACCACCCCAGCGTAATGAAAAACTGTTTTTT
J gene: TRBJ2-1; CDR3 length: 16; V gene: TRBV19; clone size: NA; D gene: TRBD2; CDR3 protein: CASSPSGTSGKNEQFF; CDR3 DNA: TGTGCCAGTAGCCCGAGCGGGACTAGCGGTAAGAATGAGCAGTTCTTC
J gene: TRBJ2-5; CDR3 length: 13; V gene: TRBV10-3; clone size: NA; D gene: NA; CDR3 protein: CAIKVGNQETQYF; CDR3 DNA: TGTGCCATCAAGGTCGGGAACCAAGAGACCCAGTACTTC
J gene: TRBJ1-3; CDR3 length: 19; V gene: TRBV21-1; clone size: NA; D gene: NA; CDR3 protein: CASSKRGQGRFIIGNTIYF; CDR3 DNA: TGTGCCAGCAGCAAAAGGGGACAGGGTAGGTTTATCATTGGAAACACCATATATTTT
J gene: TRBJ2-3; CDR3 length: 16; V gene: TRBV7-6; clone size: once; D gene: TRBD1; CDR3 protein: CASSLAGTGVADTQYF; CDR3 DNA: TGTGCCAGCAGCTTAGCCGGGACAGGGGTGGCAGATACGCAGTATTTT
J gene: TRBJ2-7; CDR3 length: 13; V gene: TRBV27; clone size: NA; D gene: NA; CDR3 protein: CASSPNDSYEQYF; CDR3 DNA: TGTGCCAGCAGTCCAAATGACAGCTACGAGCAGTACTTC
J gene: TRBJ1-2; CDR3 length: 18; V gene: TRBV4-1; clone size: NA; D gene: TRBD1; CDR3 protein: CASSQGGASRDRANGYTF; CDR3 DNA: TGCGCCAGCAGCCAAGGGGGAGCCTCTCGGGACAGGGCAAATGGCTACACCTTC
J gene: TRBJ2-7; CDR3 length: 19; V gene: TRBV5-1; clone size: NA; D gene: TRBD2; CDR3 protein: CASSFGTGLAGLLSYEQYF; CDR3 DNA: TGCGCCAGCAGCTTCGGAACAGGACTAGCGGGACTCCTCTCCTACGAGCAGTACTTC
J gene: TRBJ1-2; CDR3 length: 13; V gene: TRBV28; clone size: NA; D gene: NA; CDR3 protein: CASSFPYGYGYTF; CDR3 DNA: TGTGCCAGCAGTTTCCCGTACGGCTATGGCTACACCTTC
J gene: TRBJ1-1; CDR3 length: 15; V gene: TRBV7-9; clone size: NA; D gene: NA; CDR3 protein: CASRKTRIGPTEAFF; CDR3 DNA: TGTGCCAGCAGAAAGACTAGAATAGGGCCCACTGAAGCTTTCTTT
J gene: TRBJ2-1; CDR3 length: 15; V gene: TRBV5-1; clone size: NA; D gene: TRBD2; CDR3 protein: CASSGTSGGYNEQFF; CDR3 DNA: TGCGCCAGCAGCGGGACTAGCGGGGGCTACAATGAGCAGTTCTTC
J gene: TRBJ2-7; CDR3 length: 15; V gene: TRBV7-9; clone size: NA; D gene: NA; CDR3 protein: CASSGRGGLRYEQYF; CDR3 DNA: TGTGCCAGCAGCGGCCGTGGGGGACTTCGCTACGAGCAGTACTTC
J gene: TRBJ2-3; CDR3 length: 13; V gene: TRBV29-1; clone size: once; D gene: TRBD2; CDR3 protein: CSVSGRAADTQYF; CDR3 DNA: TGCAGCGTTAGCGGGAGGGCCGCAGATACGCAGTATTTT
J gene: TRBJ2-3; CDR3 length: 15; V gene: TRBV27; clone size: once; D gene: TRBD1; CDR3 protein: CASRRGQGRTDTQYF; CDR3 DNA: TGTGCCAGCAGAAGAGGACAGGGTCGCACAGATACGCAGTATTTT
J gene: TRBJ2-2; CDR3 length: 18; V gene: TRBV2; clone size: NA; D gene: TRBD2; CDR3 protein: CASSDPSGNIPNTGELFF; CDR3 DNA: TGTGCCAGCAGTGATCCTAGCGGGAACATTCCGAACACCGGGGAGCTGTTTTTT
J gene: TRBJ2-7; CDR3 length: 12; V gene: TRBV28; clone size: NA; D gene: NA; CDR3 protein: CASSQSPYEQYF; CDR3 DNA: TGTGCCAGCAGTCAAAGCCCCTACGAGCAGTACTTC
J gene: TRBJ2-7; CDR3 length: 12; V gene: TRBV11-2; clone size: NA; D gene: NA; CDR3 protein: CASSSTSYEQYF; CDR3 DNA: TGTGCCAGCAGCTCGACAAGTTACGAGCAGTACTTC
J gene: TRBJ2-5; CDR3 length: 13; V gene: TRBV25-1; clone size: once; D gene: NA; CDR3 protein: CASNHRGGETQYF; CDR3 DNA: TGTGCCAGCAACCACAGGGGGGGAGAGACCCAGTACTTC
J gene: TRBJ2-7; CDR3 length: 15; V gene: TRBV6-6; clone size: NA; D gene: NA; CDR3 protein: CASSPAGLGAGEQYF; CDR3 DNA: TGTGCCAGCAGTCCTGCCGGTTTGGGGGCGGGTGAGCAGTACTTC
J gene: TRBJ1-2; CDR3 length: 15; V gene: TRBV19; clone size: NA; D gene: TRBD1; CDR3 protein: CASSMGQARRSGYTF; CDR3 DNA: TGTGCCAGTAGTATGGGACAGGCCCGAAGGTCTGGCTACACCTTC
J gene: TRBJ2-7; CDR3 length: 15; V gene: TRBV5-1; clone size: NA; D gene: NA; CDR3 protein: CASSTTGLGTYEQYF; CDR3 DNA: TGCGCCAGCAGCACCACAGGGCTCGGAACCTACGAGCAGTACTTC
J gene: TRBJ2-4; CDR3 length: 16; V gene: TRBV18; clone size: NA; D gene: TRBD2; CDR3 protein: CASSSASGSVGNIQYF; CDR3 DNA: TGTGCCAGCTCATCAGCTAGCGGGAGTGTCGGTAACATTCAGTACTTC
J gene: TRBJ2-2; CDR3 length: 14; V gene: TRBV28; clone size: NA; D gene: NA; CDR3 protein: CASSLAGRAGELFF; CDR3 DNA: TGTGCCAGCAGTTTAGCTGGGCGGGCCGGGGAGCTGTTTTTT
J gene: TRBJ1-2; CDR3 length: 17; V gene: TRBV28; clone size: NA; D gene: TRBD1; CDR3 protein: CASSLYDRGRGYYGYTF; CDR3 DNA: TGTGCCAGCAGTTTATATGACAGGGGGAGGGGTTACTATGGCTACACCTTC